This TCR beta chain derives from a study of PD-L1 blockade in urothelial cancer. Study overall: Patients with male sex and bladder-origin urothelial cancer accounted for about 90% of the 29 enrolled. Specimens of blood held a median count of approximately 150,000 T cells.

Profiling relied on immunoSEQ multiplex PCR, and the TCRdb table lists in-frame clones only, not all of them. The data contain tens of thousands of clones, roughly 82% of them singletons. The CDR3 extends over 15 amino acids. V lost 7 bases and J lost 4, with 19 bases in between. The germline gives CDR1 MNHEY, CDR2 SMNVEV (reference sequence). V gene TRBV27 combines with J gene TRBJ1-2, with D perhaps TRBD1 (5 bases). The clonotype was recovered from a man aged 55 to 70 with urothelial cancer. The sample consisted of PBMCs, taken around atezolizumab (anti-PD-L1) treatment. The DNA for the CDR3 is TGTGCCAGCACCCCCTCTGAAGGGGCCTTCTATGGCTACACCTTC. Translating it yields CASTPSEGAFYGYTF.